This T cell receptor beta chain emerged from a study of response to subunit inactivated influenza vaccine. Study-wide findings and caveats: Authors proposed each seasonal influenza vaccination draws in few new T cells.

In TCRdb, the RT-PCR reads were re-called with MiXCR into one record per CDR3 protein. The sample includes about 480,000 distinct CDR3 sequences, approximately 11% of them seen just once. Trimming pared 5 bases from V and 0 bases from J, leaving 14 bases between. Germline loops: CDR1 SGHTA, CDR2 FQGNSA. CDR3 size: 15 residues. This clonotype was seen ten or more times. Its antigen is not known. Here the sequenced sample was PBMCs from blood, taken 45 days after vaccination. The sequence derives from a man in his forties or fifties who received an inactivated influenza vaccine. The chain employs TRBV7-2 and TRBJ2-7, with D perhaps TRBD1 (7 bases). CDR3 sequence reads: CASSGAGGSSYEQYF. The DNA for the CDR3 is TGTGCCAGCAGCGGAGCAGGGGGGAGCTCCTACGAGCAGTACTTC.